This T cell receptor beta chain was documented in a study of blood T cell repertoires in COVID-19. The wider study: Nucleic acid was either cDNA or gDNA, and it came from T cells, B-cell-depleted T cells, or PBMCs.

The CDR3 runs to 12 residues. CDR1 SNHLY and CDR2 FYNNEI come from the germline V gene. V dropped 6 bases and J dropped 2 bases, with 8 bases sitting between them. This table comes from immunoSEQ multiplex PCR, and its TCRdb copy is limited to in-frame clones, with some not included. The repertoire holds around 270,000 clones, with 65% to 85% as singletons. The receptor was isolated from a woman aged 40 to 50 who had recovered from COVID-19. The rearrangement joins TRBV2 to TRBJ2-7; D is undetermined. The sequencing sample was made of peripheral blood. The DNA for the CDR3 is TGTGCCAGCAGGGCAACCACCTACGAGCAGTACTTC. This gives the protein CASRATTYEQYF.